This T cell receptor (beta chain) was recovered during a study of CXCR3-negative and CXCR3-positive naive CD8 T cells. The TRB cDNA libraries were prepared by 5' RACE with UMI labels. TCRdb re-called the 5' RACE reads; every CDR3 protein appears as one record, without DNA. The sample table includes 65,000 to 75,000 distinct CDR3 sequences. Researchers sorted under 350,000 cells of each CD8+ T cell subset in triplicate. Note on this clonotype: Antigen: not known.

CDR1 is LGHNA, CDR2 YNFKEQ, per germline. The CDR3 is 12 residues long. Broader study findings: Each naive subset displayed comparably high diversity, whereas memory CD8+ cells displayed much lower diversity. Similar TRBV-TRBJ usage characterized naive CXCR3-negative and CXCR3-positive cells; memory cells differed.

The TCR sequence derives from a human donor in good health. Some clones in this sample may be carry-over from other donors' samples. Sequencing was performed on naive CXCR3- CD8+ T cells from blood. As to subset: CD45RO-CCR7+CD27+CD95- naive CD8+ T cells lacking CXCR3 (TNR3-). V is TRBV4-2 and J is TRBJ2-3. The CDR3 is CASSQTYYEQYF.